This T cell receptor (beta chain) was recorded in a study of cytomegalovirus exposure and HLA in healthy donors. V gave up 6 bases and J gave up 1 base; unmatched junction bases: 6. The CDR3 runs 15 residues. Germline V gene lookup returns CDR1 MNHNS and CDR2 SASEGT. It was with 60 Vbeta and 13 Jbeta primers that the PCR ran. Profiling relied on immunoSEQ multiplex PCR, and the TCRdb table lists in-frame clones only, not all of them. The sample consists of about 150,000 clones, 55% to 75% of them appearing once. The sequence was obtained from a woman in her sixties in good health and CMV-seropositive. The source material was PBMCs. The chain uses TRBV6-1 and TRBJ2-3, with TRBD1 identical over 8 bases. The CDR3 DNA is TGTGCCAGCAGACAGACAGGGGTTGGCACAGATACGCAGTATTTT. Translation: CASRQTGVGTDTQYF.